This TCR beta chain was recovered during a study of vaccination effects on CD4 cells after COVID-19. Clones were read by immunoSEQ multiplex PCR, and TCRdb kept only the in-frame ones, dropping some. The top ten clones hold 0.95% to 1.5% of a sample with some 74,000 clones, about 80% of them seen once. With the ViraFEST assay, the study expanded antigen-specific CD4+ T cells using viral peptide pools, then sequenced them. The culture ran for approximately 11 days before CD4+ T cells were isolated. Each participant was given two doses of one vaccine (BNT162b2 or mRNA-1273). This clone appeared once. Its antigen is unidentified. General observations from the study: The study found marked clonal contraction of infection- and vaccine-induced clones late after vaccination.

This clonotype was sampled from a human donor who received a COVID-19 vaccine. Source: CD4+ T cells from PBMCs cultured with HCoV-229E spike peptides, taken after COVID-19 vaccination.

In DNA form, the CDR3 reads TGCAGCGTTTCAGATTATGGCTACACCTTC. Residues: CSVSDYGYTF. This chain uses TRBV29-1 with TRBJ1-2; D not certain. CDR1 is SQVTM and CDR2 is ANQGSEA in the germline V gene. V shed 5 bases and J shed 5 bases, with 6 bases lying between them. This CDR3 is 10 amino acids long. Combining the CDR3 with reference TRBV29-1 and TRBJ1-2 gives the whole variable domain SAVISQKPSRDICQRGTSLTIQCQVDSQVTMMFWYRQQPGQSLTLIATANQGSEATYESGFVIDKFPISRPNLTFSTLTVSNMSPEDSSIYLCSVSDYGYTFGSGTRLTVV.